Listed below are T cell receptor beta chains from one sample, sequenced in a study of T cell changes during pregnancy in multiple sclerosis. The repertoire was sequenced with immunoSEQ multiplex PCR; TCRdb's copy has only in-frame clones and lacks some. The sample has approximately 47,000 clones, about 93% seen once. Sequences were derived from CD4+ T cells from peripheral blood mononuclear cells, sampled in the first trimester of pregnancy. The receptors were gathered from a female donor with multiple sclerosis, enrolled in a pregnancy study. The CDR3 runs from the conserved cysteine through the conserved F or W. The order of the fields is CDR3 length, clone size, D gene, J gene, V gene, CDR3 protein, CDR3 DNA. A D gene is named only where the DNA matches it firmly. Only part of the rows carry a size: once, few, many, or a class if the clone is expanded.

len: 15; abundance: -; d_gene: TRBD2; j_gene: TRBJ2-2; v_gene: TRBV10-3; CDR3aa: CAIRSSGGAPGELFF; CDR3nt: TGTGCCATCAGATCTAGCGGGGGGGCCCCCGGGGAGCTGTTTTTT
len: 14; abundance: -; d_gene: -; j_gene: TRBJ1-1; v_gene: TRBV15; CDR3aa: CATSRQTGGTEAFF; CDR3nt: TGTGCCACCAGCAGACAGACGGGGGGCACTGAAGCTTTCTTT
len: 18; abundance: -; d_gene: TRBD2; j_gene: TRBJ2-5; v_gene: TRBV7-9; CDR3aa: CASSSSPFDKRGRETQYF; CDR3nt: TGTGCCAGCAGCTCATCCCCATTCGATAAGCGGGGGAGGGAGACCCAGTACTTC
len: 13; abundance: -; d_gene: TRBD1; j_gene: TRBJ2-7; v_gene: TRBV7-3; CDR3aa: CASSPGQGYKQYF; CDR3nt: TGTGCCAGCAGCCCCGGACAGGGATATAAGCAGTACTTC
len: 13; abundance: -; d_gene: -; j_gene: TRBJ2-7; v_gene: TRBV30; CDR3aa: CAWSVPAGAEQYF; CDR3nt: TGTGCCTGGAGTGTACCGGCGGGCGCCGAGCAGTACTTC
len: 17; abundance: -; d_gene: -; j_gene: TRBJ2-5; v_gene: TRBV5-4; CDR3aa: CASSYQPDFMVGETQYF; CDR3nt: TGTGCCAGCAGCTACCAACCCGACTTTATGGTCGGGGAGACCCAGTACTTC
len: 16; abundance: -; d_gene: TRBD1; j_gene: TRBJ1-2; v_gene: TRBV29-1; CDR3aa: CSVGTPTGQGLGGYTF; CDR3nt: TGCAGCGTTGGGACCCCGACCGGACAGGGCCTCGGGGGCTACACCTTC
len: 16; abundance: -; d_gene: TRBD1; j_gene: TRBJ1-6; v_gene: TRBV15; CDR3aa: CATSARDSLYNSPLHF; CDR3nt: TGTGCCACCAGCGCCCGGGACAGCCTCTATAATTCACCCCTCCACTTT
len: 13; abundance: -; d_gene: -; j_gene: TRBJ2-6; v_gene: TRBV6-6; CDR3aa: CASSLRGANVLTF; CDR3nt: TGTGCCAGCAGTTTGCGGGGGGCCAACGTCCTGACTTTC
len: 14; abundance: -; d_gene: -; j_gene: TRBJ2-5; v_gene: TRBV2; CDR3aa: CASIRYRAGETQYF; CDR3nt: TGTGCCAGCATCCGCTACCGGGCGGGCGAGACCCAGTACTTC
len: 14; abundance: -; d_gene: TRBD1; j_gene: TRBJ1-4; v_gene: TRBV11-1; CDR3aa: CASSPGQVNEKLFF; CDR3nt: TGTGCCAGCAGCCCGGGACAGGTTAATGAAAAACTGTTTTTT
len: 14; abundance: -; d_gene: TRBD1; j_gene: TRBJ2-5; v_gene: TRBV6-9; CDR3aa: CASSQQGAGETQYF; CDR3nt: TGTGCCAGCAGTCAGCAGGGGGCCGGGGAGACCCAGTACTTC
len: 18; abundance: -; d_gene: -; j_gene: TRBJ2-1; v_gene: TRBV12-2; CDR3aa: CASRFWGLAGGPQNEQFF; CDR3nt: TGTGCAAGTCGCTTTTGGGGGCTAGCGGGGGGGCCACAGAATGAGCAGTTCTTC
len: 17; abundance: once; d_gene: TRBD2; j_gene: TRBJ2-1; v_gene: TRBV5-1; CDR3aa: CASSLESSGKAPNEQFF; CDR3nt: TGCGCCAGCAGCTTGGAGTCTAGCGGGAAGGCGCCGAATGAGCAGTTCTTC
len: 17; abundance: -; d_gene: -; j_gene: TRBJ1-2; v_gene: TRBV5-4; CDR3aa: CASSPGSSQISNYGYTF; CDR3nt: TGTGCCAGCAGCCCAGGGTCCTCTCAAATTTCTAACTATGGCTACACCTTC
len: 15; abundance: -; d_gene: TRBD1; j_gene: TRBJ2-2; v_gene: TRBV5-1; CDR3aa: CASSGGQGSAGELFF; CDR3nt: TGCGCCAGCAGCGGAGGACAGGGTTCCGCCGGGGAGCTGTTTTTT
len: 15; abundance: -; d_gene: TRBD2; j_gene: TRBJ2-1; v_gene: TRBV11-1; CDR3aa: CASSHLWGGGDEQFF; CDR3nt: TGTGCCAGCAGCCACCTGTGGGGCGGGGGGGATGAGCAGTTCTTC
len: 13; abundance: -; d_gene: -; j_gene: TRBJ1-5; v_gene: TRBV7-3; CDR3aa: CASAEDSNQPQHF; CDR3nt: TGTGCCAGCGCAGAAGATAGCAATCAGCCCCAGCATTTT
len: 14; abundance: -; d_gene: TRBD1; j_gene: TRBJ1-4; v_gene: TRBV7-8; CDR3aa: CASSVGQGGEKLFF; CDR3nt: TGTGCCAGCAGTGTGGGACAGGGAGGTGAAAAACTGTTTTTT
len: 14; abundance: -; d_gene: TRBD1; j_gene: TRBJ2-7; v_gene: TRBV18; CDR3aa: CASSPGTDSYEQYF; CDR3nt: TGTGCCAGCTCACCCGGGACAGACTCCTACGAGCAGTACTTC
len: 16; abundance: -; d_gene: TRBD1; j_gene: TRBJ1-5; v_gene: TRBV19; CDR3aa: CASHRAGTGFNQPQHF; CDR3nt: TGTGCCAGCCACAGGGCGGGGACAGGGTTTAATCAGCCCCAGCATTTT
len: 14; abundance: -; d_gene: TRBD1; j_gene: TRBJ2-7; v_gene: TRBV2; CDR3aa: CASSWTGEGYEQYF; CDR3nt: TGTGCCAGCAGCTGGACAGGGGAGGGCTACGAGCAGTACTTC
len: 15; abundance: -; d_gene: TRBD1; j_gene: TRBJ2-3; v_gene: TRBV11-2; CDR3aa: CASSLGTTGADTQYF; CDR3nt: TGTGCCAGCAGCTTAGGGACAACAGGGGCAGATACGCAGTATTTT
len: 13; abundance: -; d_gene: -; j_gene: TRBJ1-2; v_gene: TRBV5-6; CDR3aa: CASSFRDHYGYTF; CDR3nt: TGTGCCAGCAGCTTTAGAGATCATTATGGCTACACCTTC
len: 15; abundance: -; d_gene: -; j_gene: TRBJ2-5; v_gene: TRBV14; CDR3aa: CASSQDAIRSETQYF; CDR3nt: TGTGCCAGCAGCCAAGATGCGATAAGATCGGAGACCCAGTACTTC
len: 13; abundance: -; d_gene: -; j_gene: TRBJ2-7; v_gene: TRBV7-9; CDR3aa: CASSIGQYYEQYF; CDR3nt: TGTGCCAGCAGCATAGGGCAGTACTACGAGCAGTACTTC
len: 16; abundance: -; d_gene: -; j_gene: TRBJ1-2; v_gene: TRBV6-1; CDR3aa: CASSEIGTGSNYGYTF; CDR3nt: TGTGCCAGCAGTGAAATAGGAACAGGGTCTAACTATGGCTACACCTTC